Below are 10 T cell receptor beta chains sequenced from a single sample in a study of graft-versus-host responses after intestinal transplantation. The data were produced by immunoSEQ multiplex PCR, yet TCRdb's version contains in-frame clones alone and is incomplete. The sample has tens of thousands of clones, roughly 92% seen once. The source material was bone marrow, sampled nearly 750 days after intestinal transplantation. These receptors were collected from a human patient who received an intestinal transplant, so some T cells may come from the graft donor.

This chain joins TRBV5-1 and TRBJ2-5; possibly TRBD1 for D (5 bases). Germline-derived CDR1 and CDR2 are SGHRS and YFSETQ. V was shortened by 0 bases and J by 2 bases, with 5 bases between the two germline ends. The CDR3 length is 13 residues. The chain's CDR3 is CASSLGQQETQYF. The CDR3 DNA follows: TGCGCCAGCAGCTTGGGACAGCAAGAGACCCAGTACTTC.

The rearrangement links TRBV2 to TRBJ2-6; D not resolved. V dropped 7 bases and J dropped 2 bases, with 9 bases sitting between them. CDR3 length: 14 amino acids. Looked up from germline, CDR1 is SNHLY and CDR2 is FYNNEI. The CDR3 DNA is TGTGCCAGCAAACAAAATCCTGGGGCCAACGTCCTGACTTTC. This gives the protein CASKQNPGANVLTF.

A single count supports this clone. The V call is TRBV7-9, the J call TRBJ2-3, with 8 bases that match TRBD1. Germline V gene sequence: CDR1 SEHNR, CDR2 FQNEAQ (reference sequence). With V trimmed by 4 bases and J by 1 base, 4 bases remained unmatched. There are 15 residues in the CDR3. The CDR3 sequence is CASSYGQGRTDTQYF. The CDR3 coding sequence is TGTGCCAGCAGCTACGGACAGGGACGCACAGATACGCAGTATTTT.

The chain combines TRBV11-2 with TRBJ2-3; D possibly uses TRBD1 or TRBD2 (6 bases each). CDR1 and CDR2 from the germline V gene are SGHAT and FQNNGV. This CDR3 has 14 residues. Trimming removed 10 bases from V and 2 bases from J, with 16 bases in between. The CDR3: CATSWGAVTDTQYF. DNA for the CDR3: TGTGCCACTTCGTGGGGGGCTGTCACAGATACGCAGTATTTT.

This CDR3 reads CASSQELPYEQYF. The CDR3 DNA sequence: TGCGCCAGCAGCCAAGAGCTGCCCTACGAGCAGTACTTC. This rearrangement joins TRBV4-1 to TRBJ2-7; D remains unclear. Looked up from germline, CDR1 is MGHRA and CDR2 is YSYEKL. V lost 0 bases, J lost 2 bases, and 5 bases lay in between. The CDR3 runs to 13 residues.

This chain connects TRBV27 to TRBJ2-2; TRBD1 matches at 7 bases. The CDR3 sequence is 14 residues long. Germline trimming cut 3 bases from V and 6 bases from J; bases unmatched to any gene: 4. CDR1 is MNHEY, CDR2 SMNVEV, per germline (reference sequence). CDR3 residues: CASSLEGGPGELFF. The CDR3 DNA is TGTGCCAGCAGTTTGGAAGGGGGCCCCGGGGAGCTGTTTTTT.

The rearrangement joins TRBV10-1 to TRBJ2-3; 9 bases match TRBD2. CDR3 length: 16 amino acids. The V gene end was trimmed by 3 bases and the J gene end by 2 bases; junction bases not matched to a gene: 6. The germline CDR1 and CDR2 sequences are WNHNN and SYGVQD (reference sequence). CDR3 sequence (DNA): TGCGCCAGCAGTGATATCCCTAGCGGGGCCACAGATACGCAGTATTTT. Amino acid sequence: CASSDIPSGATDTQYF.

The chain joins TRBV11-2 to TRBJ2-5; 11 bases match TRBD2. Germline loops: CDR1 SGHAT, CDR2 FQNNGV. Trimming at V came to 7 bases and at J to 1 base, leaving 17 bases not matched to a gene. The CDR3 has 19 residues. CDR3 nucleotides: TGTGCCAGCACCCTGGGGACTAGCGGTCTCACGATCCTCCAAGAGACCCAGTACTTC. It specifies CASTLGTSGLTILQETQYF.

This sequence joins TRBV10-2 and TRBJ2-2; D is possibly TRBD2 (5 bases). The CDR3 extends over 15 amino acids. Between the trimmed V and J ends, which lost 2 bases and 5 bases, there was a span of 12 bases. Germline lookup yields CDR1 WSHSY and CDR2 SAAADI. The CDR3 protein is CASSEAPRGTGELFF. The CDR3 bases are TGCGCCAGCAGTGAGGCGCCCCGGGGTACCGGGGAGCTGTTTTTT.

V is TRBV7-2 and J is TRBJ2-7, with D possibly TRBD2 on 7 matching bases. Germline CDR1 SGHTA, CDR2 FQGNSA. Between the trimmed V and J ends, which lost 1 base and 3 bases, there was a span of 13 bases. This CDR3 region has 15 residues. The CDR3 nucleotides are TGTGCCAGCAGCTTAGAGGGGGGGGGATTCTACGAGCAGTACTTC. Protein product: CASSLEGGGFYEQYF.